Listed below are T cell receptor beta chains from one sample, sequenced in a study of blood T cells in healthy people across ages. TCRdb recomputed calls from the 5' RACE reads with MiXCR, one row per CDR3 protein. This table holds roughly 800,000 distinct CDR3 sequences, roughly 50% found once. The sequencing input was blood. These receptors all stem from an elderly man in good health. Each CDR3 is given with its conserved first and last residue. D genes are given only for firm matches. Clone size is stated in some rows and not others, as once, few, many or a class when expanded.

abundance: .
d_gene: .
v_gene: TRBV7-2
j_gene: TRBJ2-5
CDR3aa: CASSFGVYQETQYF
CDR3nt: TGTGCCAGCAGCTTCGGGGTGTACCAAGAGACCCAGTACTTC

abundance: .
d_gene: .
v_gene: TRBV6-1
j_gene: TRBJ1-2
CDR3aa: CASSDQPGVGGYTF
CDR3nt: TGTGCCAGCAGTGATCAGCCAGGGGTTGGCGGCTACACCTTC

abundance: .
d_gene: TRBD1
v_gene: TRBV27
j_gene: TRBJ2-3
CDR3aa: CASRLTGSRYAYF
CDR3nt: TGTGCCAGCCGTTTGACAGGGTCCAGATACGCGTATTTT

abundance: .
d_gene: .
v_gene: TRBV6-1
j_gene: TRBJ2-7
CDR3aa: CASSQTGSYNEQYF
CDR3nt: TGTGCCAGCAGCCAAACGGGCTCCTACAATGAGCAGTACTTC

abundance: many
d_gene: TRBD1
v_gene: TRBV29-1
j_gene: TRBJ2-5
CDR3aa: CSVRPPGQGRETQYF
CDR3nt: TGCAGCGTGCGCCCTCCGGGACAGGGAAGAGAGACCCAGTACTTC

abundance: .
d_gene: TRBD2
v_gene: TRBV20-1
j_gene: TRBJ2-7
CDR3aa: CSARDPSGRDYEQYF
CDR3nt: TGCAGTGCTAGAGATCCTTCCGGGAGGGACTACGAGCAGTACTTC

abundance: .
d_gene: TRBD1
v_gene: TRBV5-1
j_gene: TRBJ2-1
CDR3aa: CASSLGGTVYNEQFF
CDR3nt: TGCGCCAGCAGCTTGGGAGGGACAGTTTACAATGAGCAGTTCTTC

abundance: .
d_gene: .
v_gene: TRBV12-3/TRBV12-4
j_gene: TRBJ2-3
CDR3aa: CASTPDRSSTDTQYF
CDR3nt: TGTGCCAGCACCCCGGACCGATCTAGCACAGATACGCAGTATTTT

abundance: .
d_gene: TRBD2
v_gene: TRBV2
j_gene: TRBJ2-3
CDR3aa: CASTEGLAGADTQYF
CDR3nt: TGTGCCAGCACCGAGGGACTAGCGGGAGCCGATACGCAGTATTTT

abundance: .
d_gene: .
v_gene: TRBV2
j_gene: TRBJ1-5
CDR3aa: CASSLGGPRNQPQHF
CDR3nt: TGTGCCAGCAGCCTCGGGGGCCCTCGCAATCAGCCCCAGCATTTT

abundance: .
d_gene: .
v_gene: TRBV5-1
j_gene: TRBJ2-1
CDR3aa: CASSLAETPYNEQFF
CDR3nt: TGCGCCAGCAGCTTGGCGGAGACCCCCTACAATGAGCAGTTCTTC

abundance: .
d_gene: TRBD1
v_gene: TRBV15
j_gene: TRBJ2-5
CDR3aa: CATSRDLGGRGETQYF
CDR3nt: TGTGCCACCAGCAGAGATCTTGGCGGCAGGGGGGAGACCCAGTACTTC

abundance: .
d_gene: .
v_gene: TRBV5-1
j_gene: TRBJ2-1
CDR3aa: CASSRETGNQFYNEQFF
CDR3nt: TGCGCCAGCAGCCGGGAGACGGGAAACCAATTCTACAATGAGCAGTTCTTC

abundance: .
d_gene: TRBD1
v_gene: TRBV5-1
j_gene: TRBJ2-5
CDR3aa: CASSDPDRGLFQETQYF
CDR3nt: TGCGCCAGCAGCGATCCGGACAGGGGGCTTTTTCAAGAGACCCAGTACTTC

abundance: few
d_gene: TRBD1
v_gene: TRBV5-1
j_gene: TRBJ2-5
CDR3aa: CASSSGTGGEETQYF
CDR3nt: TGCGCCAGCAGCTCCGGGACAGGTGGGGAAGAGACCCAGTACTTC

abundance: few
d_gene: TRBD2
v_gene: TRBV3-1
j_gene: TRBJ2-7
CDR3aa: CASSPHTSGRSYEQYF
CDR3nt: TGTGCCAGCAGCCCCCATACTAGCGGGAGGTCCTACGAGCAGTACTTC

abundance: .
d_gene: .
v_gene: TRBV24-1
j_gene: TRBJ2-1
CDR3aa: CATSAPRSGFSYNEQFF
CDR3nt: TGTGCCACCAGTGCCCCACGGAGCGGATTCTCCTACAATGAGCAGTTCTTC

abundance: .
d_gene: .
v_gene: TRBV12-3/TRBV12-4
j_gene: TRBJ2-5
CDR3aa: CASSLRGPGETQYF
CDR3nt: TGTGCCAGCAGTTTGAGAGGCCCAGGAGAGACCCAGTACTTC

abundance: .
d_gene: .
v_gene: TRBV24-1
j_gene: TRBJ1-5
CDR3aa: CATSDTQGFNQPQHF
CDR3nt: TGTGCCACCAGTGATACTCAGGGGTTCAATCAGCCCCAGCATTTT

abundance: few
d_gene: .
v_gene: TRBV7-9
j_gene: TRBJ2-5
CDR3aa: CASSLAEGNQETQYF
CDR3nt: TGTGCCAGCAGCTTAGCCGAGGGGAACCAAGAGACCCAGTACTTC

abundance: .
d_gene: TRBD2
v_gene: TRBV12-3/TRBV12-4
j_gene: TRBJ2-1
CDR3aa: CASSLGEGYEQFF
CDR3nt: TGTGCCAGCAGTTTAGGGGAGGGGTATGAGCAGTTCTTC

abundance: .
d_gene: .
v_gene: TRBV29-1
j_gene: TRBJ1-1
CDR3aa: CSVAWEGRNTEAFF
CDR3nt: TGCAGCGTCGCCTGGGAGGGACGGAACACTGAAGCTTTCTTT